This TCR beta chain was sequenced during a study of T cells after yellow fever vaccination. With respect to this clonotype: Its antigen is not known.

Broader study findings: A minor fraction of clonotypes spanned both CD4 and CD8 compartments.

TCRdb fed the 5' RACE reads into MiXCR, producing one record per CDR3 protein. In the table there are 250,000 to 350,000 distinct CDR3 sequences, around 6.8% of which are singletons. CDR3 length: 14 residues. The germline V and J ends were trimmed by 7 bases and 3 bases, with 15 bases remaining between them. This receptor was obtained from a man aged 18 to 29 who received the YFV17D yellow fever vaccine. The sample consisted of PBMCs, taken roughly 47 days after the first yellow fever vaccination. The V call is TRBV12-3 or TRBV12-4, the J call TRBJ1-2; D is ambiguous. DNA for the CDR3: TGTGCCAGCACCCCAGGAGGATCCGACTATGGCTACACCTTC. Amino acid sequence: CASTPGGSDYGYTF.